The sequence of this T cell receptor (beta chain) was determined in a study of shared clonotypes between healthy human individuals. Study overall: The donors, two women and a few men, were aged 18 to 49. Overall study results and limits: All-four-donor shared clonotypes had higher generation probabilities than non-shared clonotypes did. Generally, naive subsets came out with larger estimated richness than memory subsets.

Turning to this clone: Its antigen remains unidentified.

Repertoires were generated with immunoSEQ multiplex PCR, while TCRdb's copy carries only in-frame clones and drops some. The sample consists of over a million clones, 60% to 80% of them appearing once. There are 15 residues in the CDR3. The germline CDR1 and CDR2 sequences are ENHRY and SYGVKD. V was clipped by 0 bases and J by 3 bases, with 12 bases between them. Negatively enriched CD4+ T cells were divided by CD45RA into naive and memory. The chain is built from TRBV10-3 and TRBJ2-7; D is unclear. The receptor's source is a man in his late teens or twenties in good health. Sequences were obtained from memory CD4+ T cells sorted from blood. The subset: CD45RA-negative fraction. The CDR3 reads CAISESAGVGYEQYF. CDR3 bases: TGTGCCATCAGTGAGTCTGCCGGCGTGGGCTACGAGCAGTACTTC.